These 18 T cell receptor beta chains came from one sample sequenced in a study of blood T cells in healthy people across ages. Through a sample-barcoded 5' primer and a J-beta primer mix, a second PCR was run for roughly 6 to 11 cycles. Via MiXCR, TCRdb re-called the 5' RACE reads, giving one row per CDR3 protein. The data show approximately 820,000 distinct CDR3 sequences, around 42% seen once. Material for sequencing was blood. These receptor sequences come from a man aged 55-75 years in good health.

This clonotype was seen a few times. The chain couples TRBV6-1 to TRBJ1-2; D is undetermined. The CDR3 extends over 15 amino acids. CDR1 MNHNS and CDR2 SASEGT come from the germline V gene. V was shortened by 3 bases and J by 0 bases, with 11 bases between the two germline ends. The DNA of the CDR3 is TGTGCCAGCAGTGATGGGCAGAAAGCTAACTATGGCTACACCTTC. It codes for CASSDGQKANYGYTF.

This clonotype was detected only a few times. This chain connects TRBV20-1 to TRBJ2-1; no clear D. The V end was cut by 1 base, the J end by 4 bases, with 11 bases between. Germline V gives CDR1 DFQATT, CDR2 SNEGSKA (reference sequence). The CDR3 runs to 14 residues. Here the CDR3 reads CSARGWDPYNEQFF. The DNA of the CDR3 is TGCAGTGCTAGAGGATGGGATCCTTACAATGAGCAGTTCTTC.

This clonotype has a handful of counts. The CDR3 nucleotides read TGTGCCAGCAGGGACAGGCGTTCGAACACTGAAGCTTTCTTT. It translates to CASRDRRSNTEAFF. The chain joins TRBV6-2 or TRBV6-3 to TRBJ1-1, with TRBD1 matching 7 bases. The CDR3 contains 14 residues. After removal of 6 bases from V and 1 base from J, the junction contained 5 bases not matched to a gene. Looked up from germline, CDR1 is MNHEY and CDR2 is SVGEGT.

The V and J genes are TRBV6-6 and TRBJ2-2, with TRBD2 matching 8 bases. The length of the CDR3 is 14 residues. Germline lookup yields CDR1 MNHNY and CDR2 SVGAGI (reference sequence). The trim removed 10 bases at V and 6 bases at J, leaving 10 bases unmatched. The CDR3 protein is CATTGGLPAGELFF. In DNA, the CDR3 is TGTGCCACCACGGGGGGGCTGCCGGCCGGGGAGCTGTTTTTT.

This clonotype was recorded a few times. The CDR3 bases are TGTGCCAGCAGCTCGAGACTAGCGGGGCCCACAGATACGCAGTATTTT. This codes for CASSSRLAGPTDTQYF. J is TRBJ2-3 and V is TRBV7-2; TRBD2 matches at 11 bases. The ends lost 4 bases at V and 2 bases at J; junction bases unmatched: 5. The CDR3 length is 16 residues. Germline V gene sequence: CDR1 SGHTA, CDR2 FQGNSA. The entire variable domain, with the rest obtained from reference TRBV7-2 and TRBJ2-3, is as follows: GAGVSQSPSNKVTEKGKDVELRCDPISGHTALYWYRQSLGQGLEFLIYFQGNSAPDKSGLPSDRFSAERTGGSVSTLTIQRTQQEDSAVYLCASSSRLAGPTDTQYFGPGTRLTVL.

This sequence joins TRBV3-1 and TRBJ2-7, with a weak D call TRBD1 (6 bases). V shed 7 bases and J shed 1 base, with 14 bases lying between them. Germline CDR1 is LGHDT and CDR2 is YNNKEL (reference sequence). This CDR3 has 14 residues. The CDR3 region is CASTLNGQSYEQYF. The CDR3 bases are TGTGCCAGCACCCTAAACGGACAGTCCTACGAGCAGTACTTC.

This clonotype has a single count. The gene calls are TRBV5-1 and TRBJ2-1; D may match TRBD1 or TRBD2 (5 bases each). The CDR3 runs to 13 residues. Germline CDR1 reads SGHRS; CDR2 reads YFSETQ. Trimming removed 0 bases from V and 9 bases from J, with 10 bases in between. The CDR3 DNA reads TGCGCCAGCAGCTTGGGGCTGAGGGGTGAGCAGTTCTTC. Encoded protein: CASSLGLRGEQFF.

The V and J genes are TRBV6-2 or TRBV6-3 and TRBJ2-1; TRBD2 matches 14 bases. The DNA end favors TRBJ2-7, so the J call may be wrong. Germline CDR1 MNHEY, CDR2 SVGEGT. The CDR3 totals 18 residues. Here the CDR3 DNA reads TGTGCCAGCAGTCCAGCCCGGACTAGCGGGGGGACGGGGTATGAGCAGTACTTC. Its translation: CASSPARTSGGTGYEQYF.

The chain combines TRBV10-3 with TRBJ2-1; 7 positions match TRBD2. J lost 8 bases, V lost 4 bases, and 5 bases had no gene match. Germline V gives CDR1 ENHRY, CDR2 SYGVKD. This CDR3 spans 13 amino acids. The CDR3 nucleotides are TGTGCCATCAGTGGAACTAGCGCCGATGAGCAGTTCTTC. This codes for CAISGTSADEQFF.

This clonotype was observed a handful of times. This sequence joins TRBV11-2 and TRBJ2-1; 9 bases agree with TRBD2. The trim removed 1 base at V and 8 bases at J, leaving 9 bases unmatched. The germline CDR1 and CDR2 sequences are SGHAT and FQNNGV. The CDR3 covers 16 residues. The chain's CDR3 is CASSLAAGGLGDEQFF. The CDR3 DNA follows: TGTGCCAGCAGCTTAGCAGCGGGGGGCTTGGGGGATGAGCAGTTCTTC.

This clonotype was observed a handful of times. This chain links TRBV7-9 with TRBJ2-7; D remains unclear. There are 14 residues in the CDR3. Germline assignment: CDR1 SEHNR and CDR2 FQNEAQ (reference sequence). V was shortened by 2 bases and J by 0 bases, with 8 bases between the two germline ends. CDR3 in DNA: TGTGCCAGCAGCTTATACGACATCTCCTACGAGCAGTACTTC. It encodes CASSLYDISYEQYF.

V and J are TRBV20-1 and TRBJ1-2, with D tentatively TRBD1 (6 bases). The germline gives CDR1 DFQATT, CDR2 SNEGSKA (reference sequence). V was shortened by 3 bases and J by 0 bases, with 14 bases between the two germline ends. This CDR3 region has 15 residues. CDR3 DNA: TGCAGTGCTAGGCACCCGGGACACGCTAACTATGGCTACACCTTC. This encodes CSARHPGHANYGYTF.

This clonotype was picked up one time. At one boundary the junction diverges from the germline segment, which might be a read error. The rearrangement links TRBV29-1 to TRBJ2-6; tentatively, D is TRBD1 (5 bases). Germline V lookup: CDR1 SQVTM, CDR2 ANQGSEA. The CDR3 totals 13 residues. CDR3 DNA: TGCAGCGCTAGAGAGTCTGGGGCCAGCGTCCTGACTTTC. It encodes CSARESGASVLTF.

The sample holds a few counts of this clonotype. This sequence joins TRBV7-9 and TRBJ1-1; no definite D call. The CDR3 runs to 11 residues. V was pared by 3 bases and J by 13 bases, with 12 bases between. In germline, CDR1 is SEHNR, CDR2 FQNEAQ (reference sequence). The CDR3 region has the DNA TGTGCCAGCAGCTTCGGGGAGATTGGTTTCTTT. As protein: CASSFGEIGFF.

This clonotype occurred a few times. The genes are TRBV7-2 and TRBJ2-7; TRBD1 might be the D (6 bases). There are 13 residues in the CDR3. Trimming pared 5 bases from V and 4 bases from J, leaving 12 bases between. Germline V lookup: CDR1 SGHTA, CDR2 FQGNSA. CDR3 protein: CASSPIQGYEQYF. The CDR3 DNA follows: TGTGCCAGCAGCCCTATACAGGGATACGAGCAGTACTTC.

The genes are TRBV14 and TRBJ1-1; no reliable D call. V lost 1 base and J 0 bases, leaving 12 bases between the germline ends. Looked up from germline, CDR1 is SGHDN and CDR2 is FVKESK. The CDR3 sequence is 16 residues long. CDR3 sequence (DNA): TGTGCCAGCAGCCAAGGAGTTCCCCAGGTGAACACTGAAGCTTTCTTT. It encodes CASSQGVPQVNTEAFF.

The rearrangement uses TRBV7-2 and TRBJ2-3; D ambiguous. CDR1 and CDR2 (germline): SGHTA, FQGNSA. V was cut by 5 bases and J by 7 bases, with 16 bases left in between. The CDR3 has 14 residues. CDR3: CASSPFDVPYTQYF. The CDR3 DNA reads TGTGCCAGCAGCCCCTTCGATGTACCTTATACGCAGTATTTT.

This clonotype is a singleton in its sample. The chain recombines TRBV30 with TRBJ2-1; TRBD1 is a possible D gene (6 bases). Germline V gives CDR1 GTSNPN, CDR2 SVGIG (reference sequence). The length of the CDR3 is 15 residues. V was cut by 0 bases and J by 13 bases, with 22 bases left in between. CDR3 coding DNA: TGTGCCTGGAGTGTACTGGACAGACCGATGGAGACCCAGTTCTTC. Its translation: CAWSVLDRPMETQFF.